Below, 26 T cell receptor beta chains from the same sample are listed, as sequenced in a study of radiation and T cells in renal cell carcinoma. Time point defined: blood 4 weeks post-SBRT, at nephrectomy. Specified treatment: 15 Gy SBRT to primary tumor, nephrectomy 4 weeks later. TCRdb's copy holds only in-frame clones and misses some; the assay was immunoSEQ multiplex PCR. The sample has some 78,000 clones; roughly nine tenths are singletons. The sample in question was blood, obtained from a patient whose treatment included radiotherapy and nephrectomy. The receptors shown here come from a woman in her 70s with renal cell carcinoma.

This chain connects TRBV10-3 to TRBJ1-3; 7 bases fit TRBD1. V shed 6 bases and J 0 bases; nucleotides not matched to a gene: 5. Germline V CDR1 and CDR2: ENHRY, SYGVKD. This CDR3 is 15 amino acids long. The CDR3 nucleotides read TGTGCCATCAGCACGACAGGGAACTCTGGAAACACCATATATTTT. Protein: CAISTTGNSGNTIYF.

The chain carries TRBV4-2 and TRBJ1-2, with D possibly matching TRBD1 (5 bases). The V gene lost 0 bases and the J gene lost 4 bases, with 18 bases spanning the gap. The V gene's germline CDR1 is LGHNA and CDR2 YNFKEQ. The CDR3 length is 17 residues. CDR3 amino acids: CASSQDWGSPVLYGYTF. The CDR3 region has the DNA TGTGCCAGCAGCCAAGATTGGGGGTCTCCAGTACTCTATGGCTACACCTTC.

The CDR3 region is CASSFRTSGTYNEQFF. The CDR3 nucleotides are TGTGCCAGCAGTTTTAGGACTAGCGGGACCTACAATGAGCAGTTCTTC. This chain links TRBV27 with TRBJ2-1, with 12 bases lining up with TRBD2. The V gene's germline CDR1 is MNHEY and CDR2 SMNVEV (reference sequence). The CDR3 loop spans 16 amino acids. V dropped 3 bases and J dropped 2; count of bases not matched to a gene: 2.

The rearrangement links TRBV6-5 to TRBJ1-2; D perhaps matches TRBD1 (6 bases). Germline-derived CDR1 and CDR2 are MNHEY and SVGAGI. This CDR3 spans 14 amino acids. V was shortened by 6 bases and J by 4 bases, with 15 bases between the two germline ends. In DNA form, the CDR3 reads TGTGCCAGCAGGGACAGTTCCGACATCTATGGCTACACCTTC. It specifies CASRDSSDIYGYTF.

In nucleotides, the CDR3 is TGCGCCAGCAGCCCCGCCTATGAGCAGTTCTTC. It yields the protein CASSPAYEQFF. The rearrangement links TRBV5-1 to TRBJ2-1, with unresolved D. CDR1 is SGHRS and CDR2 is YFSETQ in the germline V gene. The CDR3 has 11 residues. V was cut by 4 bases and J by 8 bases, with 7 bases left in between.

V gene TRBV7-2 combines with J gene TRBJ1-3; 7 positions match TRBD1. V lost 10 bases, J lost 3 bases, and 6 bases stayed unmatched. The V gene's germline CDR1 is SGHTA and CDR2 FQGNSA. The CDR3 totals 13 residues. Written as DNA, the CDR3 is TGTGCCACACGGGCAGGGGGTGGAAACACCATATATTTT. Its translation is CATRAGGGNTIYF.

The J gene is TRBJ1-3, the V gene TRBV5-4, with TRBD1 matching over 11 bases. Trimming at V came to 3 bases and at J to 9 bases, leaving 5 bases not matched to a gene. The CDR3 is made up of 14 amino acids. In germline, CDR1 is SGHNT, CDR2 YYREEE (reference sequence). CDR3 DNA sequence: TGTGCCAGCAGCTGGGACAGGGGGTCCGGCACCATATATTTT. Amino acids: CASSWDRGSGTIYF. Complete variable domain (other parts from reference TRBV5-4 and TRBJ1-3): ETGVTQSPTHLIKTRGQQVTLRCSSQSGHNTVSWYQQALGQGPQFIFQYYREEENGRGNFPPRFSGLQFPNYSSELNVNALELDDSALYLCASSWDRGSGTIYFGEGSWLTVV.

The chain couples TRBV10-3 to TRBJ1-3, with no clear D. Trimming removed 3 bases at V and 4 bases at J, with 13 bases between. The CDR3 has 15 residues. Germline CDR1 reads ENHRY; CDR2 reads SYGVKD. CDR3 nucleotide sequence: TGTGCCATCAGTGATGACGGCCAACTGGGAAACACCATATATTTT. It is translated as CAISDDGQLGNTIYF.

The V and J genes are TRBV30 and TRBJ2-5; 8 bases match TRBD1. The V gene's germline CDR1 is GTSNPN and CDR2 SVGIG (reference sequence). V gave up 4 bases and J gave up 0 bases; unmatched junction bases: 4. The CDR3 is 14 amino acids. DNA for the CDR3: TGTGCCTGGAAAACAGGGGGATACCAAGAGACCCAGTACTTC. Its protein product is CAWKTGGYQETQYF.

The V and J genes are TRBV19 and TRBJ1-4; D ambiguous. Trimming removed 2 bases from V and 2 bases from J, with 12 bases in between. The germline CDR1 and CDR2 sequences are LNHDA and SQIVND (reference sequence). The CDR3 extends over 16 amino acids. The CDR3 reads CASSIRTALTNEKLFF. The DNA for the CDR3 is TGTGCCAGTAGTATAAGGACTGCTTTGACTAATGAAAAACTGTTTTTT.

The chain links TRBV11-3 to TRBJ2-5, with D perhaps being TRBD1 or TRBD2 (6 bases each). The CDR3 runs to 15 residues. The germline V and J ends were trimmed by 5 bases and 6 bases, with 19 bases remaining between them. Germline assignment: CDR1 SGHNT and CDR2 YENEEA. CDR3 region: CASSLGGSGEKTQYF. The CDR3 nucleotides read TGTGCCAGCAGCCTAGGGGGGTCAGGCGAAAAGACCCAGTACTTC.

V gene TRBV11-3 combines with J gene TRBJ2-3; the match to TRBD1 covers 7 bases. V was clipped by 5 bases and J by 1 base; unmatched bases: 9. Germline lookup yields CDR1 SGHNT and CDR2 YENEEA. CDR3 size: 16 residues. The CDR3 here is CASSPRQGLGTDTQYF. The CDR3 DNA sequence: TGTGCCAGCAGCCCGCGACAGGGATTGGGCACAGATACGCAGTATTTT.

The chain has TRBV4-2 and TRBJ2-5, with 10 bases fitting TRBD2. The CDR3 totals 16 residues. Germline V gene data show CDR1 as LGHNA and CDR2 as YNFKEQ. Trimming at V came to 4 bases and at J to 4 bases, leaving 9 bases not matched to a gene. This CDR3 reads CASSRGAGGLGETQYF. CDR3 sequence (DNA): TGTGCCAGCAGCCGGGGAGCGGGGGGGCTCGGAGAGACCCAGTACTTC.

In the case of this clone: One junction end disagrees with the germline gene, perhaps due to a read error. The chain couples TRBV28 to TRBJ1-5; a weak D match, TRBD1 (5 bases). This CDR3 contains 16 residues. CDR1 and CDR2 (germline): MDHEN, SYDVKM. The DNA of the CDR3 is TGTGCCAGCCGTTTACCGGGATCCAAGGGGACTCAGCCCCAGCATTTT. This translates into CASRLPGSKGTQPQHF.

This clone is a singleton in its sample. The chain has TRBV28 and TRBJ1-5; D is unresolved. The CDR3 is 13 amino acids. Germline CDR1 and CDR2: MDHEN and SYDVKM. Deletions cut 4 bases from V and 0 bases from J, with 4 bases between. The DNA of the CDR3 is TGTGCCAGCAGTTCCGGTAGCAATCAGCCCCAGCATTTT. Encoded protein: CASSSGSNQPQHF.

V usage is TRBV28 and J usage is TRBJ2-3; the D gene could be TRBD1 or TRBD2 (5 bases each). The V end was cut by 10 bases, the J end by 4 bases, with 21 bases between. In germline, CDR1 is MDHEN, CDR2 SYDVKM. The CDR3 covers 15 residues. CDR3 region: CATNVDGANSDTQYF. As DNA, the CDR3 is TGTGCCACCAATGTTGACGGGGCCAACTCAGATACGCAGTATTTT.

The chain joins TRBV27 to TRBJ2-7; 10 positions agree with TRBD1. Losses at the gene ends were 2 bases for V and 4 bases for J; bases not matched to a gene: 2. CDR1 and CDR2 from the germline V gene are MNHEY and SMNVEV (reference sequence). The CDR3 contains 14 residues. Here the CDR3 DNA reads TGTGCCAGCAGTTTAGGACAGGGGGGATACGAGCAGTACTTC. Amino acids: CASSLGQGGYEQYF.

The chain uses TRBV7-2 and TRBJ2-7, with TRBD2 as a possible D gene (6 bases). V lost 5 bases and J lost 2, with 16 bases in between. The CDR3 consists of 15 residues. From germline, CDR1 is SGHTA and CDR2 FQGNSA. In DNA form, the CDR3 reads TGTGCCAGCAGCCTTATAGCGGTACAAACCTACGAGCAGTACTTC. This sequence encodes CASSLIAVQTYEQYF.

The chain joins TRBV27 to TRBJ2-5; TRBD2 might be the D (5 bases). The CDR3 totals 14 residues. Deletions cut 3 bases from V and 2 bases from J, with 10 bases between. CDR1 and CDR2 (germline): MNHEY, SMNVEV (reference sequence). CDR3 residues: CASSFSGLQETQYF. Here the CDR3 DNA reads TGTGCCAGCAGTTTTTCGGGATTACAAGAGACCCAGTACTTC.

A single count supports this clone. The J gene is TRBJ1-5, the V gene TRBV28; 10 positions agree with TRBD1. CDR3 length equals 16 residues. Germline loops: CDR1 MDHEN, CDR2 SYDVKM. Trimming at V came to 6 bases and at J to 3 bases, leaving 8 bases not matched to a gene. The CDR3 region has the DNA TGTGCCAGCAGCGATCCGACAGGGGGCAACAATCAGCCCCAGCATTTT. Its translation: CASSDPTGGNNQPQHF.

V usage is TRBV5-6 and J usage is TRBJ1-2; no clear D gene. This CDR3 is 14 amino acids long. The germline V gene has CDR1 SGHDT and CDR2 YYEEEE. V shed 2 bases and J shed 4 bases, with 12 bases lying between them. In DNA form, the CDR3 reads TGTGCCAGCAGCTTTTCGGGAAGGGCCTATGGCTACACCTTC. It specifies CASSFSGRAYGYTF. Complete variable domain (other parts from reference TRBV5-6 and TRBJ1-2): DAGVTQSPTHLIKTRGQQVTLRCSPKSGHDTVSWYQQALGQGPQFIFQYYEEEERQRGNFPDRFSGHQFPNYSSELNVNALLLGDSALYLCASSFSGRAYGYTFGSGTRLTVV.

The CDR3 is CATSDRANTEAFF. The CDR3 region has the DNA TGTGCCACCTCGGACAGGGCGAACACTGAAGCTTTCTTT. The gene calls are TRBV2 and TRBJ1-1; TRBD1 matches 8 bases. Germline assignment: CDR1 SNHLY and CDR2 FYNNEI. The J segment lost 1 base and the V segment lost 10 bases, leaving 5 bases of the junction unmatched. This CDR3 region has 13 residues. Full variable domain (remainder filled in from reference TRBV2 and TRBJ1-1): EPEVTQTPSHQVTQMGQEVILRCVPISNHLYFYWYRQILGQKVEFLVSFYNNEISEKSEIFDDQFSVERPDGSNFTLKIRSTKLEDSAMYFCATSDRANTEAFFGQGTRLTVV.

This rearrangement joins TRBV19 to TRBJ1-4, with D tentatively TRBD1 (5 bases). The CDR3 sequence is 13 residues long. Germline V CDR1 and CDR2: LNHDA, SQIVND (reference sequence). Deletions cut 5 bases from V and 8 bases from J, with 12 bases between. The CDR3 DNA sequence: TGTGCCAGTAGTCGGGGGGGAGCCGAAAAACTGTTTTTT. Its protein product is CASSRGGAEKLFF.

The count of this clone is one. V is TRBV19 and J is TRBJ1-2, with D possibly matching TRBD1 (6 bases). V was trimmed by 4 bases and J by 6 bases, leaving 9 bases between them. Germline values: CDR1 LNHDA, CDR2 SQIVND (reference sequence). The CDR3 length is 12 residues. In DNA form, the CDR3 reads TGTGCCAGTAGTAACAGGGTGGATGGCTACACCTTC. Residues: CASSNRVDGYTF.

The J gene is TRBJ2-7, the V gene TRBV30, with 7 bases aligning to TRBD2. This CDR3 is 13 amino acids long. Germline values: CDR1 GTSNPN, CDR2 SVGIG (reference sequence). V was clipped by 4 bases and J by 4 bases; unmatched bases: 7. CDR3 coding DNA: TGTGCCTGGACCGGGGGGACCCTGTACGAGCAGTACTTC. The encoded protein is CAWTGGTLYEQYF.

The rearrangement uses TRBV6-5 and TRBJ1-2, with D tentatively TRBD1 (5 bases). The CDR3 sequence is 13 residues long. V lost 6 bases and J 1 base, leaving 9 bases between the germline ends. Per germline, CDR1 MNHEY and CDR2 SVGAGI. The CDR3 DNA reads TGTGCCAGCAGGAGGGGCGGTAACTATGGCTACACCTTC. Its translation is CASRRGGNYGYTF.